Below, 30 T cell receptor beta chains from the same sample are listed, as sequenced in a study of blood T cells in healthy people across ages. The second PCR ran roughly 7 to 11 cycles with a sample-barcoded 5' primer and J-beta primers. From the 5' RACE reads, TCRdb called clonotypes with MiXCR, one entry per CDR3 protein. The sample has about 1.7 million distinct CDR3 sequences; over 25% are singletons. The sequenced sample was blood. The source of these receptors is a woman in her twenties or thirties in good health.

With respect to this clonotype: One end of the junction does not line up with germline, which may come from a read error. The chain links TRBV5-4 to TRBJ2-5, with 11 bases that match TRBD1. Germline CDR1 reads SGHNT; CDR2 reads YYREEE (reference sequence). The CDR3 consists of 15 residues. CDR3 sequence: CVSSQGQGARETQYF. The CDR3 DNA follows: TGTGTCAGCAGCCAAGGACAGGGGGCGAGAGAGACCCAGTACTTC.

The genes are TRBV28 and TRBJ2-1; D perhaps matches TRBD2 (5 bases). V was trimmed by 7 bases and J by 0 bases, leaving 10 bases between them. CDR1 is MDHEN, CDR2 SYDVKM, per germline. CDR3 length: 14 amino acids. Here the CDR3 DNA reads TGTGCCAGCAATCGGGGTTACTCCTACAATGAGCAGTTCTTC. It codes for CASNRGYSYNEQFF.

The chain couples TRBV20-1 to TRBJ2-3; D unresolved. The CDR3 has 11 residues. V lost 4 bases, J lost 6 bases, and 8 bases lay in between. In germline, CDR1 is DFQATT, CDR2 SNEGSKA (reference sequence). As DNA, the CDR3 is TGCAGTGCTATTAGAGACGATACGCAGTATTTT. The encoded protein is CSAIRDDTQYF.

This clonotype was recorded a few times. The genes are TRBV20-1 and TRBJ1-6, with D unresolved. The CDR3 sequence is 14 residues long. From germline, CDR1 is DFQATT and CDR2 SNEGSKA (reference sequence). V lost 4 bases and J 5 bases, leaving 12 bases between the germline ends. The CDR3 here is CSATGTSNNSPLHF. CDR3 sequence (DNA): TGCAGTGCTACCGGTACATCCAATAATTCACCCCTCCACTTT.

This clonotype has just a few counts. The V call is TRBV12-3 or TRBV12-4, the J call TRBJ2-4; perhaps TRBD2 as D (5 bases). This CDR3 region has 18 residues. V dropped 2 bases and J dropped 0 bases, with 17 bases sitting between them. CDR3: CASSLMAGYSLAKNIQYF. The CDR3 bases are TGTGCCAGCAGTTTAATGGCGGGTTATTCCCTAGCCAAAAACATTCAGTACTTC.

The chain carries TRBV6-1 and TRBJ2-1, with D unclear. Germline V gene data show CDR1 as MNHNS and CDR2 as SASEGT. This CDR3 is 12 amino acids long. The germline V and J ends were trimmed by 8 bases and 7 bases, with 12 bases remaining between them. This CDR3 is CASGLFLNEQFF. DNA for the CDR3: TGTGCCAGCGGGTTGTTTTTAAATGAGCAGTTCTTC.

In this sample, this clonotype turned up many times. J is TRBJ2-7 and V is TRBV10-3; 9 nucleotides line up with TRBD1. The CDR3 runs 15 residues. V shed 6 bases and J 3 bases; nucleotides not matched to a gene: 9. Germline V gene sequence: CDR1 ENHRY, CDR2 SYGVKD. The CDR3 sequence is CAISYGQGISYEQYF. The DNA for the CDR3 is TGTGCCATCAGCTACGGACAGGGGATTAGCTACGAGCAGTACTTC.

This clonotype was seen a few times. The chain has TRBV9 and TRBJ2-6, with 11 bases lining up with TRBD2. The CDR3 runs to 18 residues. Germline lookup yields CDR1 SGDLS and CDR2 YYNGEE. V lost 0 bases to trimming and J lost 6 bases; unmatched junction nucleotides: 8. CDR3 loop: CASSVGPSGGREANVLTF. The CDR3 nucleotides read TGTGCCAGCAGCGTAGGTCCTAGCGGGGGGCGGGAGGCCAACGTCCTGACTTTC.

This clonotype was seen only a few times. The rearrangement joins TRBV25-1 to TRBJ2-7; D tentatively fits TRBD1 or TRBD2 (5 bases each). Germline V gives CDR1 MGHDK, CDR2 SYGVNS. V was clipped by 8 bases and J by 3 bases, with 17 bases between them. The CDR3 is made up of 14 amino acids. The CDR3 region is CASSDSGRIYEQYF. The CDR3 DNA reads TGTGCCAGCTCTGACTCGGGACGGATCTACGAGCAGTACTTC.

The DNA of the CDR3 is TGCGCCAGCAGCTTGCCTCTGGAGGGTGGGTCCCAGTACTTC. Residues: CASSLPLEGGSQYF. V gene TRBV5-1 combines with J gene TRBJ2-5; D may be TRBD2 (6 bases). Trimming took off 1 base at V and 9 bases at J, with 16 bases between the two ends. CDR1 is SGHRS and CDR2 is YFSETQ in the germline V gene. CDR3 length: 14 amino acids.

This clonotype was counted a few times. The chain joins TRBV7-2 to TRBJ2-1; 7 nucleotides agree with TRBD2. Per the germline V gene, CDR1 is SGHTA and CDR2 is FQGNSA. The CDR3 has 16 residues. V shed 5 bases and J 2 bases; nucleotides not matched to a gene: 9. In nucleotides, the CDR3 is TGTGCCAGCAGCCCCTCGGCGGGAGTCACCTACAATGAGCAGTTCTTC. Its protein product is CASSPSAGVTYNEQFF.

The chain combines TRBV6-6 with TRBJ1-2, with 11 bases identical to TRBD1. V was clipped by 2 bases and J by 8 bases; unmatched bases: 7. Per germline, CDR1 MNHNY and CDR2 SVGAGI (reference sequence). This CDR3 has 15 amino acids. CDR3 nucleotides: TGTGCCAGCAGTTACATCGGACAGGGGGCGGGAGGCTACACCTTC. It yields the protein CASSYIGQGAGGYTF.

This clonotype was picked up many times. The V call is TRBV6-2 or TRBV6-3, the J call TRBJ2-7, with 14 bases identical to TRBD2. Germline assignment: CDR1 MNHEY and CDR2 SVGEGT. This CDR3 spans 15 amino acids. Trimming took 6 bases from V and 4 from J; bases not matched to a gene: 5. The CDR3 loop is CASSDGTSGSYEQYF. In DNA form, the CDR3 reads TGTGCCAGCAGCGACGGGACTAGCGGGAGTTACGAGCAGTACTTC.

The chain joins TRBV13 to TRBJ2-7, with D perhaps TRBD2 (5 bases). Trimming stripped 5 bases from V and 3 bases from J, with 17 bases between. This CDR3 contains 15 residues. Germline values: CDR1 PRHDT, CDR2 FYEKMQ (reference sequence). CDR3 residues: CASSRSSGLVYEQYF. DNA for the CDR3: TGTGCCAGCAGCCGGTCTTCGGGGTTGGTCTACGAGCAGTACTTC.

This clonotype has a count of ten or more. J is TRBJ2-5 and V is TRBV6-1; 9 bases are a match to TRBD2. Germline V gene data show CDR1 as MNHNS and CDR2 as SASEGT. The CDR3 contains 13 residues. V shed 6 bases and J 1 base; nucleotides not matched to a gene: 0. Written as DNA, the CDR3 is TGTGCCAGCAGGACTAGCGGCCAAGAGACCCAGTACTTC. This translates into CASRTSGQETQYF.

The chain recombines TRBV20-1 with TRBJ2-1, with TRBD2 identical over 10 bases. The CDR3 contains 14 residues. Germline CDR1 reads DFQATT; CDR2 reads SNEGSKA (reference sequence). CDR3 sequence: CNVKGTSDYNEQFF. In DNA form, the CDR3 reads TGCAATGTTAAAGGGACTAGCGATTATAATGAGCAGTTCTTC.

V usage is TRBV18 and J usage is TRBJ2-5; no clear D gene. This CDR3 region has 14 residues. Trimming took 0 bases from V and 5 from J, leaving 10 bases between them. From germline, CDR1 is KGHSH and CDR2 LQKENI. This CDR3 is CASSPPYAIETQYF. The CDR3 bases are TGTGCCAGCTCACCACCGTACGCGATCGAGACCCAGTACTTC.

In its sample, this clonotype was seen once. The chain employs TRBV5-5 and TRBJ1-1; maybe TRBD1 (5 bases). The CDR3 is made up of 15 amino acids. Looked up from germline, CDR1 is SGHKS and CDR2 is YYEKEE (reference sequence). Trimming pared 4 bases from V and 0 bases from J, leaving 13 bases between. In nucleotides, the CDR3 is TGTGCCAGCAGCGGGGACCTTTTGATGAACACTGAAGCTTTCTTT. Translated, it gives CASSGDLLMNTEAFF.

This clonotype was found a few times. This sequence joins TRBV7-9 and TRBJ2-2; 7 bases agree with TRBD1. From germline, CDR1 is SEHNR and CDR2 FQNEAQ (reference sequence). The CDR3 is made up of 15 amino acids. Trimming cost V 5 bases and J 6 bases; bases outside gene matches: 9. CDR3 sequence reads: CASSHRDSLSGELFF. The CDR3 DNA reads as TGTGCCAGCAGCCACCGGGACAGCTTGTCCGGGGAGCTGTTTTTT. The variable domain in full, completed from reference TRBV7-9 and TRBJ2-2, reads DTGVSQNPRHKITKRGQNVTFRCDPISEHNRLYWYRQTLGQGPEFLTYFQNEAQLEKSRLLSDRFSAERPKGSFSTLEIQRTEQGDSAMYLCASSHRDSLSGELFFGEGSRLTVL.

CDR3 residues: CAVSIKETEAFF. The CDR3, as DNA: TGTGCCGTCAGCATAAAAGAGACCGAAGCTTTCTTT. The rearrangement uses TRBV2 and TRBJ1-1; D ambiguous. The germline gives CDR1 SNHLY, CDR2 FYNNEI. The CDR3 has 12 amino acids. Trimming removed 11 bases from V and 8 bases from J, with 18 bases in between.

This clonotype was picked up a small number of times. The J gene is TRBJ1-2, the V gene TRBV10-3, with no clear D. The CDR3 extends over 13 amino acids. Germline lookup yields CDR1 ENHRY and CDR2 SYGVKD. V lost 7 bases and J lost 7, with 16 bases in between. In nucleotides, the CDR3 is TGTGCCATCATGAGTGGCGGAGGAACTGGCTACACCTTC. Translated: CAIMSGGGTGYTF.

The chain couples TRBV28 to TRBJ2-3; D uncertain. Trimming removed 6 bases from V and 2 bases from J, with 12 bases in between. The germline gives CDR1 MDHEN, CDR2 SYDVKM. This CDR3 spans 14 amino acids. The CDR3 DNA reads TGTGCCAGCAGACATCCCCCGACCACAGATACGCAGTATTTT. The encoded protein is CASRHPPTTDTQYF.

This clonotype occurred a few times. V usage is TRBV27 and J usage is TRBJ2-7, with 11 bases fitting TRBD2. This CDR3 is 15 amino acids long. V lost 3 bases and J lost 5; bases outside the gene matches: 6. Germline CDR1 is MNHEY and CDR2 is SMNVEV (reference sequence). The CDR3 reads CASSFRLAGINEQYF. CDR3 nucleotides: TGTGCCAGCAGTTTCAGACTAGCGGGAATAAACGAGCAGTACTTC.

Written as DNA, the CDR3 is TGCAGTGCTAGTGGGATGGTAGAGGGTGAAGCTTTCTTT. This translates into CSASGMVEGEAFF. V gene TRBV20-1 combines with J gene TRBJ1-1; no definite D call. V lost 3 bases, J lost 7 bases, and 15 bases lay in between. The CDR3 consists of 13 residues. Germline assignment: CDR1 DFQATT and CDR2 SNEGSKA (reference sequence).

This clonotype was recorded a few times. This chain links TRBV29-1 with TRBJ2-7; D perhaps matches TRBD1 (6 bases). Germline CDR1 and CDR2: SQVTM and ANQGSEA. V shed 0 bases and J shed 2 bases, with 14 bases lying between them. The CDR3 is 15 amino acids. The CDR3 DNA follows: TGCAGCGTTGAAGATCCCGCCAGGGGTCCCTACGAGCAGTACTTC. Translated: CSVEDPARGPYEQYF.

This clonotype was seen a handful of times. Being one base from a much bigger clone, this may be a read error. The chain carries TRBV5-6 and TRBJ2-5; D is unresolved. The CDR3 length is 14 residues. Between the trimmed V and J ends, which lost 4 bases and 7 bases, there was a span of 17 bases. Germline V gene lookup returns CDR1 SGHDT and CDR2 YYEEEE. CDR3: CASSGRSAWTTQYF. CDR3 sequence (DNA): TGTGCCAGCAGCGGCCGGTCTGCGTGGACGACCCAGTACTTC.

The sample holds a few counts of this clonotype. The rearrangement links TRBV5-1 to TRBJ2-5, with TRBD2 matching over 7 bases. Per the germline V gene, CDR1 is SGHRS and CDR2 is YFSETQ. Trimming at V came to 4 bases and at J to 3 bases, leaving 6 bases not matched to a gene. This CDR3 is built from 14 residues. The CDR3 DNA reads as TGCGCCAGCAGCGAAACTAGCGCGGAAGAGACCCAGTACTTC. Translated: CASSETSAEETQYF.

The chain joins TRBV6-2 or TRBV6-3 to TRBJ2-3, with TRBD2 matching over 10 bases. Germline loops: CDR1 MNHEY, CDR2 SVGEGT. The V gene end was trimmed by 2 bases and the J gene end by 5 bases; junction bases not matched to a gene: 13. CDR3 length: 18 residues. CDR3 DNA: TGTGCCAGCAGTTACAGGTCGAGCGGGGGGGCCTTTCAAGATACGCAGTATTTT. Translating gives CASSYRSSGGAFQDTQYF.

The chain combines TRBV20-1 with TRBJ2-7; 10 bases are shared with TRBD2. V shed 6 bases and J 4 bases; nucleotides not matched to a gene: 15. This CDR3 has 16 amino acids. Germline values: CDR1 DFQATT, CDR2 SNEGSKA (reference sequence). The CDR3 spells CSASSGLAGEGYEQYF. CDR3 coding DNA: TGCAGTGCCAGTAGTGGCCTAGCGGGAGAAGGATACGAGCAGTACTTC.

This clonotype was detected many times. This chain uses TRBV5-1 with TRBJ2-7; the match to TRBD1 covers 7 bases. V was clipped by 4 bases and J by 3 bases; unmatched bases: 7. Germline V gene sequence: CDR1 SGHRS, CDR2 YFSETQ. The CDR3 is made up of 14 amino acids. The chain's CDR3 is CASSAGTAYYEQYF. The CDR3 DNA follows: TGCGCCAGCAGCGCCGGGACAGCATACTACGAGCAGTACTTC.